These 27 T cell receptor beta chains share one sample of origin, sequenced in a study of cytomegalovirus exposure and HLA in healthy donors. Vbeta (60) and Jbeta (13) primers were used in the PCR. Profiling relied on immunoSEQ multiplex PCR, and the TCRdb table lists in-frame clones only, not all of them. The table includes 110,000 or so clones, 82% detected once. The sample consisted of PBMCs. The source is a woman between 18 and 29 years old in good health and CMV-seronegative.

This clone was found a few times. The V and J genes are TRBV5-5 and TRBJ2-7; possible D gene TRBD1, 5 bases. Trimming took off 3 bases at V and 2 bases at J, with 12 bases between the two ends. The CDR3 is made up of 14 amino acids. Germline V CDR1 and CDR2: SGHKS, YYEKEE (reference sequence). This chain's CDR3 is CASSWGGATYEQYF. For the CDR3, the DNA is TGTGCCAGCAGCTGGGGTGGGGCCACCTACGAGCAGTACTTC.

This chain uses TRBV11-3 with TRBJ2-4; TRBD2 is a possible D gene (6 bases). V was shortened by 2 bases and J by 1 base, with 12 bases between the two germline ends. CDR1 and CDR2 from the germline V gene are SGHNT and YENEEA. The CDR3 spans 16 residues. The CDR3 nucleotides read TGTGCCAGCAGCTTATCTCGGGGACTGGCCAAAAACATTCAGTACTTC. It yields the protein CASSLSRGLAKNIQYF.

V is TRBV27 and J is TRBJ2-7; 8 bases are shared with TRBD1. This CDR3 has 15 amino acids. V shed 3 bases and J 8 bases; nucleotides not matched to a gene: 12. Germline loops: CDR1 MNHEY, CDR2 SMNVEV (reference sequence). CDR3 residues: CASSFGQGNYVKQYV. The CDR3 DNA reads TGTGCCAGCAGTTTCGGACAGGGCAATTACGTCAAGCAGTACGTC.

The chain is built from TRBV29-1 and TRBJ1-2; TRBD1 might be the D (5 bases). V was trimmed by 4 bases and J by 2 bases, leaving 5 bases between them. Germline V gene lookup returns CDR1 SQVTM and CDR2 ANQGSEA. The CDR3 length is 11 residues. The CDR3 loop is CSVGQNYGYTF. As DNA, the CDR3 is TGCAGCGTTGGACAGAACTATGGCTACACCTTC.

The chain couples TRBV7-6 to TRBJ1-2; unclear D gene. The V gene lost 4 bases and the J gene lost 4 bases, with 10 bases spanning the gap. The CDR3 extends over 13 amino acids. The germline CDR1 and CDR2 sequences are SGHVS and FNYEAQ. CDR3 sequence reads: CASSSPPGYGYTF. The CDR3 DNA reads TGTGCCAGCAGCTCGCCCCCGGGCTATGGCTACACCTTC.

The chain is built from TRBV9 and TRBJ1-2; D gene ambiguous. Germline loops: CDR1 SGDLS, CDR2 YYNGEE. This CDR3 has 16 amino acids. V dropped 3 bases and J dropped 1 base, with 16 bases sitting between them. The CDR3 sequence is CASSGGPGVRNYGYTF. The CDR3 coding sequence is TGTGCCAGCAGCGGAGGGCCCGGGGTACGTAACTATGGCTACACCTTC.

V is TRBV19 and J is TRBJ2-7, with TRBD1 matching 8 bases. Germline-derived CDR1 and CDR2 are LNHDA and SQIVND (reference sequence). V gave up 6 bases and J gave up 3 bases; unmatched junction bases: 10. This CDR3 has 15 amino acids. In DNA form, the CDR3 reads TGTGCCAGTAGCCCCCGGACAGGGCCGTACTACGAGCAGTACTTC. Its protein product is CASSPRTGPYYEQYF. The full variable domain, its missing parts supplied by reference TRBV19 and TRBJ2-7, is DGGITQSPKYLFRKEGQNVTLSCEQNLNHDAMYWYRQDPGQGLRLIYYSQIVNDFQKGDIAEGYSVSREKKESFPLTVTSAQKNPTAFYLCASSPRTGPYYEQYFGPGTRLTVT.

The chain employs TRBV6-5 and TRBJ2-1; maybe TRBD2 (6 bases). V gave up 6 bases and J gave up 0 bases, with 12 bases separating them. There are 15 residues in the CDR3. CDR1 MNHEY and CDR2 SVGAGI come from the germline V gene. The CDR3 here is CASRREESSYNEQFF. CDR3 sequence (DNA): TGTGCCAGCAGGAGGGAGGAAAGCTCCTACAATGAGCAGTTCTTC.

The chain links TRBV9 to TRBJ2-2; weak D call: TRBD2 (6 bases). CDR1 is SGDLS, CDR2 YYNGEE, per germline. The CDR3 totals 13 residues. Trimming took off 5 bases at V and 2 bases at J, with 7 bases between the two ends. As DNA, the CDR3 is TGTGCCAGCAGGGGACTTAACACCGGGGAGCTGTTTTTT. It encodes CASRGLNTGELFF.

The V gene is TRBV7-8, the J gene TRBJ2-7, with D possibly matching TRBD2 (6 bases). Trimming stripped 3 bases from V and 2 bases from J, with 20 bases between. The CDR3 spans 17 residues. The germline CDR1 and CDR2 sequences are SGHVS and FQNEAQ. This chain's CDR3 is CASSFARASAITYEQYF. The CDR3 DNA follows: TGTGCCAGCAGCTTTGCGAGGGCTAGCGCAATAACCTACGAGCAGTACTTC.

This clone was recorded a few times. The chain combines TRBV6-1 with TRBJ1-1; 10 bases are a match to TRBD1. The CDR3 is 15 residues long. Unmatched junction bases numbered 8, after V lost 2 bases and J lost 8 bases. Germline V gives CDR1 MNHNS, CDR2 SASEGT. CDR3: CASSELEGQGTEAFF. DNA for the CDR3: TGTGCCAGCAGTGAATTGGAGGGACAGGGGACGGAAGCTTTCTTT.

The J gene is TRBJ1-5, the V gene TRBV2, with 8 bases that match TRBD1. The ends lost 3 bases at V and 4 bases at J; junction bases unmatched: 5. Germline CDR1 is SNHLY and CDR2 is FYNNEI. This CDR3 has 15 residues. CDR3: CASSDPTGENQPQHF. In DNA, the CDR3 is TGTGCCAGCAGTGATCCGACAGGGGAGAATCAGCCCCAGCATTTT.

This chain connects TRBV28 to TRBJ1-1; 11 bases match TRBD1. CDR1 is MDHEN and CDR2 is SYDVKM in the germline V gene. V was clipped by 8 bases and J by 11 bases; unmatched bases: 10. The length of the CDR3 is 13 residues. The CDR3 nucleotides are TGTGCCAGCGTCGAAGTAGGACAGGGGGCTGCTTTCTTT. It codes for CASVEVGQGAAFF. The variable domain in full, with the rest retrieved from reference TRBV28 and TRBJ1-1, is DVKVTQSSRYLVKRTGEKVFLECVQDMDHENMFWYRQDPGLGLRLIYFSYDVKMKEKGDIPEGYSVSREKKERFSLILESASTNQTSMYLCASVEVGQGAAFFGQGTRLTVV.

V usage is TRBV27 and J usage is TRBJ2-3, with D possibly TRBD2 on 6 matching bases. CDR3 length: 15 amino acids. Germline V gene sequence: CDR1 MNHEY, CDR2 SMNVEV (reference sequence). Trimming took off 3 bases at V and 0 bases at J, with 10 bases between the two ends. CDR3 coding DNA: TGTGCCAGCAGTTTGACGGGAGCTAGCACAGATACGCAGTATTTT. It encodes CASSLTGASTDTQYF.

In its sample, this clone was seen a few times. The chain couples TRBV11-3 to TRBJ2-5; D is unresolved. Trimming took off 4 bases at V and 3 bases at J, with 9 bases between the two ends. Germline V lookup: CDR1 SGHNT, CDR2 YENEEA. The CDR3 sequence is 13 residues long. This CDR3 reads CASSSRQEETQYF. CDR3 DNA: TGTGCCAGCAGCTCAAGGCAGGAAGAGACCCAGTACTTC.

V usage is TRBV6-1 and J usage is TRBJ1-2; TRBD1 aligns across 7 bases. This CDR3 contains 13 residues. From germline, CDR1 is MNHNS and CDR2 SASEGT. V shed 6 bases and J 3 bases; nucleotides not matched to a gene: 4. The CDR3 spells CASRKGGHYGYTF. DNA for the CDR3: TGTGCCAGCAGGAAAGGGGGCCACTATGGCTACACCTTC.

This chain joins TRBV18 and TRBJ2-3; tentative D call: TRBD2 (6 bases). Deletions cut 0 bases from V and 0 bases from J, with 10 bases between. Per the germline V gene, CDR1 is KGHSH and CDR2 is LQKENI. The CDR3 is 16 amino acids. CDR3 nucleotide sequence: TGTGCCAGCTCACCACCCGCAGCGGGTAGCACAGATACGCAGTATTTT. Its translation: CASSPPAAGSTDTQYF.

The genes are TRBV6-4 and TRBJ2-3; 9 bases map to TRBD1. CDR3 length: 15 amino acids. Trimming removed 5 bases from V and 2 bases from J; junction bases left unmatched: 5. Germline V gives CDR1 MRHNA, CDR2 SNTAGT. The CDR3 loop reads CASSSGTGHTDTQYF. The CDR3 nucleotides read TGTGCCAGCAGTTCCGGGACAGGGCACACAGATACGCAGTATTTT.

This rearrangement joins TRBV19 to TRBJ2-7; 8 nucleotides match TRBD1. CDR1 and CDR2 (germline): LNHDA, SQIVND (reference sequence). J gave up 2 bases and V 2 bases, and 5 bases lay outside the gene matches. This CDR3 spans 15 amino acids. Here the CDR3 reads CASSISQGQAYEQYF. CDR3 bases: TGTGCCAGTAGTATATCCCAGGGACAGGCCTACGAGCAGTACTTC.

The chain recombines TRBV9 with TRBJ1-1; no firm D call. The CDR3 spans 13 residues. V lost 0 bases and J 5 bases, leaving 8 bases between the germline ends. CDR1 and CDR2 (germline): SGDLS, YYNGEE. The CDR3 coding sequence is TGTGCCAGCAGCGTAGATGGCGGGACTGAAGCTTTCTTT. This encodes CASSVDGGTEAFF.

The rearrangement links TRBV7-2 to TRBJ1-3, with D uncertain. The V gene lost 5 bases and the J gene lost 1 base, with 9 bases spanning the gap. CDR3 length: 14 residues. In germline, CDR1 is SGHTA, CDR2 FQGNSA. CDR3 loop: CASSPQISGNTIYF. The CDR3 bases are TGTGCCAGCAGCCCGCAGATATCTGGAAACACCATATATTTT.

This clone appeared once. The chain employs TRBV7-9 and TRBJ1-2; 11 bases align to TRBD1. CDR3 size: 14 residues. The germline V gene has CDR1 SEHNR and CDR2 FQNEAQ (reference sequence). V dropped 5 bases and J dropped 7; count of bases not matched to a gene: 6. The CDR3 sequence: CASSRGQGVGGYTF. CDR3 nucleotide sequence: TGTGCCAGCAGCCGGGGACAGGGGGTTGGTGGCTACACCTTC.

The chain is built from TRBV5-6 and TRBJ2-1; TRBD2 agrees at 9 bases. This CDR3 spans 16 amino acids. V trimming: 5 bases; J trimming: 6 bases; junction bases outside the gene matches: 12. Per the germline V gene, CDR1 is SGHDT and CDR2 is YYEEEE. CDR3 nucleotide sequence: TGTGCCAGCAGTCCCGGTGGCGGGGGGGCCTTCAATGAGCAGTTCTTC. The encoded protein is CASSPGGGGAFNEQFF.

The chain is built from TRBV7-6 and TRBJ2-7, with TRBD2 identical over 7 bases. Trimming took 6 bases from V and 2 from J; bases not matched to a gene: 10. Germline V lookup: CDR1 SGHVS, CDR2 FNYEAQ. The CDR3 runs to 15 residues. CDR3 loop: CASSRERGRPYEQYF. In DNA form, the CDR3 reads TGTGCCAGCAGTAGAGAGCGGGGCCGACCCTACGAGCAGTACTTC.

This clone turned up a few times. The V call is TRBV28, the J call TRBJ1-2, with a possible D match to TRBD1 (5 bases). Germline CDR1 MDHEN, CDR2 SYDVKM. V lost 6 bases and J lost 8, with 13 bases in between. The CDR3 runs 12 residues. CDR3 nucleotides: TGTGCCAGCAGATCGGGGGGTGAGGGCTACACCTTC. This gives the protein CASRSGGEGYTF.

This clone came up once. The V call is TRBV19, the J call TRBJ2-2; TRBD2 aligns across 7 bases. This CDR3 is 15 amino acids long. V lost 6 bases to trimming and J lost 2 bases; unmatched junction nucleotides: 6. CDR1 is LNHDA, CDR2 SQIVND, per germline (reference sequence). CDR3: CASSSGTTNTGELFF. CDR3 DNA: TGTGCCAGTAGCTCCGGGACTACTAACACCGGGGAGCTGTTTTTT.

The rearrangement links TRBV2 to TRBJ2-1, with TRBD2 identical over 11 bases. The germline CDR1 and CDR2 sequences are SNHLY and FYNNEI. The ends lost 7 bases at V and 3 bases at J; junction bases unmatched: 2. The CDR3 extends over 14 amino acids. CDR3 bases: TGTGCCAGCATAGCGGGAGGGGGCTACAATGAGCAGTTCTTC. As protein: CASIAGGGYNEQFF.